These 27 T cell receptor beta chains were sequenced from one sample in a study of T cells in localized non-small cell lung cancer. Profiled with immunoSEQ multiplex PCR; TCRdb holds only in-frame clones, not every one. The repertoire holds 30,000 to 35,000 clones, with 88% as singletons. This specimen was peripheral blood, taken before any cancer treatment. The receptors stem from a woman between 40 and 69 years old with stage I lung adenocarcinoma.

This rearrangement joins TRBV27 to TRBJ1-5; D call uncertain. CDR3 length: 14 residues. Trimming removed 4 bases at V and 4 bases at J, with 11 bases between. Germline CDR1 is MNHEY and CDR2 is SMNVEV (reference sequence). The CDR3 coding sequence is TGTGCCAGCAGTTCACAGAGCTTTAATCAGCCCCAGCATTTT. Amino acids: CASSSQSFNQPQHF.

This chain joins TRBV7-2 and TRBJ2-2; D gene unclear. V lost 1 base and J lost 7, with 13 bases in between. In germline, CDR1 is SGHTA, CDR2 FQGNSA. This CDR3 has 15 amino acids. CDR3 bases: TGTGCCAGCAGCTTAGTAGGCGGCGGCCGCGGGGAGCTGTTTTTT. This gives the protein CASSLVGGGRGELFF.

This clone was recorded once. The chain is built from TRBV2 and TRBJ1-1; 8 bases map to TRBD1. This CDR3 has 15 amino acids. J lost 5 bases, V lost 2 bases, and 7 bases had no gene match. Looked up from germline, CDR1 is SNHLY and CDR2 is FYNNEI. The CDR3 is CASSESDRVLTEAFF. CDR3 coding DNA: TGTGCCAGCAGTGAATCGGACAGGGTGCTTACTGAAGCTTTCTTT.

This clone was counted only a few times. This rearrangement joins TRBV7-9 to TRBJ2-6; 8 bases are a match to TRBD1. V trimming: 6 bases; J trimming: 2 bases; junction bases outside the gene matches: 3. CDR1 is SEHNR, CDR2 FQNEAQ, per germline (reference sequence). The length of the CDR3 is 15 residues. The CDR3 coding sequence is TGTGCCAGCAGTACAGGGGGTACTGGGGCCAACGTCCTGACTTTC. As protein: CASSTGGTGANVLTF. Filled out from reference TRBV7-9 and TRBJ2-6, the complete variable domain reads DTGVSQNPRHKITKRGQNVTFRCDPISEHNRLYWYRQTLGQGPEFLTYFQNEAQLEKSRLLSDRFSAERPKGSFSTLEIQRTEQGDSAMYLCASSTGGTGANVLTFGAGSRLTVL.

The CDR3 region has the DNA TGTGCCAGCAGTTTCGCGGTGAGCTCCTATAATTCACCCCTCCACTTT. Encoded protein: CASSFAVSSYNSPLHF. V is TRBV27 and J is TRBJ1-6, with no clear D. The germline gives CDR1 MNHEY, CDR2 SMNVEV (reference sequence). This CDR3 spans 16 amino acids. The V end lost 3 bases, the J end lost 0 bases, and 9 bases lay between the germline ends.

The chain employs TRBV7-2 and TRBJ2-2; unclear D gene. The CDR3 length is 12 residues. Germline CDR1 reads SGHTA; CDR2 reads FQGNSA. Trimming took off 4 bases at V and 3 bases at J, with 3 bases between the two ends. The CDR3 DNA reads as TGTGCCAGCAGCTCCGACACCGGGGAGCTGTTTTTT. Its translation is CASSSDTGELFF.

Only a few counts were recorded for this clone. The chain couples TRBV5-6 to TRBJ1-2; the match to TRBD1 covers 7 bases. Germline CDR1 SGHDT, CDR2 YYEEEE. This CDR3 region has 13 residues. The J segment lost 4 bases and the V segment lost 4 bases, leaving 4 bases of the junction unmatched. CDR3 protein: CASSPGQTYGYTF. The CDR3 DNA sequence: TGTGCCAGCAGCCCGGGACAGACCTATGGCTACACCTTC.

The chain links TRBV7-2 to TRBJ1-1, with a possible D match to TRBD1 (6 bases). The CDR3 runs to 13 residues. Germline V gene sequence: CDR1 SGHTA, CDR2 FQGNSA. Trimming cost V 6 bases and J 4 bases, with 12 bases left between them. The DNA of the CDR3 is TGTGCCAGCAGTCATACAGGGTTCACTGAAGCTTTCTTT. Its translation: CASSHTGFTEAFF.

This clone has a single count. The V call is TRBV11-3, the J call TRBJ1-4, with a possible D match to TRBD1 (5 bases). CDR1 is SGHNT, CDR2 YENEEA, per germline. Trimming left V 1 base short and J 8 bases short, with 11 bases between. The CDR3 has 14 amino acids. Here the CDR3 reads CASSLGGASEKLFF. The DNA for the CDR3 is TGTGCCAGCAGCTTAGGGGGCGCGAGCGAAAAACTGTTTTTT.

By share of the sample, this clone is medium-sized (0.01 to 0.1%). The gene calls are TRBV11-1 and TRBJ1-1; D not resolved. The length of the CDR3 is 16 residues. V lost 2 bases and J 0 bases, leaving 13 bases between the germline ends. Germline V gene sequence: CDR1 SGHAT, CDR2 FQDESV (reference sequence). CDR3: CASSLTRGSMNTEAFF. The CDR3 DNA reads TGTGCCAGCAGCTTAACCCGCGGCTCGATGAACACTGAAGCTTTCTTT.

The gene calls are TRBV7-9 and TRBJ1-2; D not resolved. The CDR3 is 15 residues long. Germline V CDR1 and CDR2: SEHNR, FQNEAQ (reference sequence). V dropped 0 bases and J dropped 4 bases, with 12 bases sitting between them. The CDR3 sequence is CASSLAPVQLYGYTF. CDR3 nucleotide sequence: TGTGCCAGCAGCTTAGCCCCCGTTCAGCTCTATGGCTACACCTTC.

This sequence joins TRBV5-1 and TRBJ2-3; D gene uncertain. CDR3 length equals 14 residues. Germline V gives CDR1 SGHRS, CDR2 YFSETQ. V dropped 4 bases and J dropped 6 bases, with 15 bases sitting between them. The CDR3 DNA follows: TGCGCCAGCAGCCCTCAGTCCCCTTGGGATACGCAGTATTTT. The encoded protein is CASSPQSPWDTQYF.

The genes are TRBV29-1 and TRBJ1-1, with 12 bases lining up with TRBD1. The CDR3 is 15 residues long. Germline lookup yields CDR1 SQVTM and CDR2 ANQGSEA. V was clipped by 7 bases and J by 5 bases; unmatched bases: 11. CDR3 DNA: TGCAGCGCAAAGGGACAGGGGGCGGTAATAACTGAAGCTTTCTTT. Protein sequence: CSAKGQGAVITEAFF.

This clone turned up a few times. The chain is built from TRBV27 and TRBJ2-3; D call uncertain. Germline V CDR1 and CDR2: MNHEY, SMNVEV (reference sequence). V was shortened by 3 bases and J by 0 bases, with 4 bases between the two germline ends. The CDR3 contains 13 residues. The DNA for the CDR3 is TGTGCCAGCAGTTTCCTCAGCACAGATACGCAGTATTTT. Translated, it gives CASSFLSTDTQYF.

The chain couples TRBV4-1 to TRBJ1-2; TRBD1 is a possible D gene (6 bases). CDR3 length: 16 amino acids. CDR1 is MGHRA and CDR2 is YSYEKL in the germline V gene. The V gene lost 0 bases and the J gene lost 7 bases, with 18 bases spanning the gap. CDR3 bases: TGCGCCAGCAGCCAAGATGCGCAGGGGATTTCGGGTGGCTACACCTTC. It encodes CASSQDAQGISGGYTF.

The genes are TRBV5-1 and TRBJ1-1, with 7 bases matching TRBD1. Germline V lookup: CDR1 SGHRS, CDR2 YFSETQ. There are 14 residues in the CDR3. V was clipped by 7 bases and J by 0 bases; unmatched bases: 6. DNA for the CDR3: TGCGCCAGCGCGAGGGGACAGATGAACACTGAAGCTTTCTTT. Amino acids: CASARGQMNTEAFF.

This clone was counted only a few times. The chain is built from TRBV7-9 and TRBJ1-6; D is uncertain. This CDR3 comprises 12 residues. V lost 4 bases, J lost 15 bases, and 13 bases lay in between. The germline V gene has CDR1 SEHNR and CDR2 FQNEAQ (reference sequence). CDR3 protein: CASSSPVVGLHF. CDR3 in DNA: TGTGCCAGCAGCTCCCCTGTAGTTGGCCTCCACTTT.

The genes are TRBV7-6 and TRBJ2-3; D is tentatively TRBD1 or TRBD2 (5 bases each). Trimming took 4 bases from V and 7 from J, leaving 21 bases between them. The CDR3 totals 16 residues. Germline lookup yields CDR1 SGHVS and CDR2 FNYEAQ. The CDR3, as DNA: TGTGCCAGCAGCTCCATAGAGGGGCCCTTAAGTTATACGCAGTATTTT. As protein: CASSSIEGPLSYTQYF.

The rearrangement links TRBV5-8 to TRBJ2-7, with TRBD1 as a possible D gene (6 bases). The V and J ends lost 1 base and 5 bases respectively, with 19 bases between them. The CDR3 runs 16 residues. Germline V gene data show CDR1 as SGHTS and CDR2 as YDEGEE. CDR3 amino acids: CASSLRRGGNVHEQYF. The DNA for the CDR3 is TGTGCCAGCAGCTTGAGGAGAGGGGGAAATGTCCACGAGCAGTACTTC.

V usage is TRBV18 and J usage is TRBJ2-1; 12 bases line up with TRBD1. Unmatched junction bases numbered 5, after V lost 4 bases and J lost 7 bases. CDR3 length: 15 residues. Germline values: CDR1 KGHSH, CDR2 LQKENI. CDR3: CASSRGQGAANEQFF. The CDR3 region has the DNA TGTGCCAGCTCACGGGGACAGGGGGCGGCAAATGAGCAGTTCTTC.

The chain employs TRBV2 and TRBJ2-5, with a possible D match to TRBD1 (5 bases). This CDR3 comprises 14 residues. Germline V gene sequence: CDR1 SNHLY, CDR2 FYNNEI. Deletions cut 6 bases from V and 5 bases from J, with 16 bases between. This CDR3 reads CASSGQGLVETQYF. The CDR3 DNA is TGTGCCAGCAGCGGACAAGGTCTAGTGGAGACCCAGTACTTC.

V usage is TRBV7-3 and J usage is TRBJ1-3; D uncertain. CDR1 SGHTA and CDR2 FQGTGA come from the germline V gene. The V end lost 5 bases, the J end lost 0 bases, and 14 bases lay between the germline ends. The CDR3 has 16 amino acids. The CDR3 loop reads CASSGRPGRSGNTIYF. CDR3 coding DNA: TGTGCCAGCAGCGGTCGACCTGGCCGCTCTGGAAACACCATATATTTT.

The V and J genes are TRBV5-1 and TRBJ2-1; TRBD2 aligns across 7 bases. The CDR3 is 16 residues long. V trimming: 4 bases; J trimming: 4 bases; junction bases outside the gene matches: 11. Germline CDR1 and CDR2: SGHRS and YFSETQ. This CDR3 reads CASSRLASGAYNEQFF. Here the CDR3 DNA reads TGCGCCAGCAGCCGCCTGGCTAGCGGTGCATACAATGAGCAGTTCTTC.

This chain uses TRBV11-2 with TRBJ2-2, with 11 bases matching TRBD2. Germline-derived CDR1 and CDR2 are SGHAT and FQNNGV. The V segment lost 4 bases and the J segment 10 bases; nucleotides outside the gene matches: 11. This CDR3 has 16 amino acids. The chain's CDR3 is CASSWGGTSGLMELFF. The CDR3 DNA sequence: TGTGCCAGCAGCTGGGGCGGGACTAGCGGACTTATGGAGCTGTTTTTT.

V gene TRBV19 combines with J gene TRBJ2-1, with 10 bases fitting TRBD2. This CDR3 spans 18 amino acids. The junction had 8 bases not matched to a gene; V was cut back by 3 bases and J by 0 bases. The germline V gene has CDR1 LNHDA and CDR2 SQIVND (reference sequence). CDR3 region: CASSIGLAAASSYNEQFF. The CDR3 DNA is TGTGCCAGTAGTATCGGACTAGCGGCCGCGAGCTCCTACAATGAGCAGTTCTTC. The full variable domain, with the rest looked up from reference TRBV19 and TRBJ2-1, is DGGITQSPKYLFRKEGQNVTLSCEQNLNHDAMYWYRQDPGQGLRLIYYSQIVNDFQKGDIAEGYSVSREKKESFPLTVTSAQKNPTAFYLCASSIGLAAASSYNEQFFGPGTRLTVL.

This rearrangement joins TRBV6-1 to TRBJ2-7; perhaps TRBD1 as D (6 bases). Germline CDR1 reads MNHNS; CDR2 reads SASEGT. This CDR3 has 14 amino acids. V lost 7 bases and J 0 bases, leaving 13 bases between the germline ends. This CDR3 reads CASKRDRSSYEQYF. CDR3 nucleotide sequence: TGTGCCAGCAAACGAGACAGGAGCTCCTACGAGCAGTACTTC.

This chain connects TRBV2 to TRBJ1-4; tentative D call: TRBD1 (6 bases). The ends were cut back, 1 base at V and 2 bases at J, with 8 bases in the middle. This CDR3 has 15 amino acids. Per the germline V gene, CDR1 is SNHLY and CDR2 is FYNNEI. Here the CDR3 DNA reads TGTGCCAGCAGTGAAGAGAGGGGGACTAATGAAAAACTGTTTTTT. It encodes CASSEERGTNEKLFF.